The subject of this entry is one T cell receptor beta chain. The record originates from a study of CD8 T cells in Susac syndrome. Sequencing of TCR beta was performed on blood CD8+ and CD4+ T cells. The multiple sclerosis control group comprised treatment-naive patients with stable or active relapsing-remitting disease. Bulk CD8+ and CD4+ cells came from magnetic negative isolation; CD8+ TEMRA by FACS. Random-hexamer reverse transcription was applied to roughly 0.5 to 1 ug RNA. Coverage of TCR beta CDR3 amplification by immunoSEQ multiplex PCR extended to 54 Vbeta and 13 Jbeta. TCRdb fed the immunoSEQ multiplex PCR reads into MiXCR, producing one record per CDR3 protein. The table shows about 140,000 distinct CDR3 sequences, with roughly 95% occurring only once. CDR1 is LNHDA and CDR2 is SQIVND in the germline V gene (reference sequence). This CDR3 contains 14 residues. The V end lost 5 bases, the J end lost 3 bases, and 13 bases lay between the germline ends.

The material sequenced was CD4+ T cells from PBMCs. V usage is TRBV19 and J usage is TRBJ1-1, with a possible D match to TRBD1 (5 bases). This sequence originates from a human donor with multiple sclerosis. The CDR3, as DNA: TGTGCCAGTAGTCTCTCCCGACAGCACACTGAAGCTTTCTTT. Residues: CASSLSRQHTEAFF.